The rows below give T cell receptor beta chains drawn from one sample of a study of PD-1 blockade in mismatch repair-deficient tumors. TCRdb's copy holds only in-frame clones and misses some; the assay was immunoSEQ multiplex PCR. This table holds 70,000 to 95,000 clones, 80% to 90% found once. The sequencing here drew on peripheral blood, taken 44 weeks after starting pembrolizumab. The receptors derive from an adult with mismatch repair-deficient cancer. CDR3s include the opening cysteine and the closing phenylalanine or tryptophan. The D gene is left open where the match is weak. Clone size is stated in some rows and not others, as once, few, many or a class when expanded.

TRBJ2-7 TRBV6-5 . . CASRGDMLEQYF TGTGCCAGCAGAGGGGACATGCTCGAGCAGTACTTC
TRBJ2-5 TRBV20-1 . . CSARRDQTQYF TGCAGTGCGCGACGTGATCAGACCCAGTACTTC
TRBJ2-4 TRBV13 . . CASSSEDGENIQYF TGTGCCAGCAGCTCAGAGGACGGAGAAAACATTCAGTACTTC
TRBJ1-1 TRBV18 . . CASSPGHTEASF TGTGCCAGCTCACCGGGACACACTGAAGCTTCCTTT
TRBJ1-1 TRBV5-6 . . CASSVDAGTEAFF TGTGCCAGCAGCGTAGATGCTGGCACTGAAGCTTTCTTT
TRBJ2-6 TRBV7-9 TRBD1 . CASRRGQGASGANVLTF TGTGCCAGCAGGAGGGGACAGGGGGCATCTGGGGCCAACGTCCTGACTTTC
TRBJ2-3 TRBV10-1 TRBD1 once CARGRKGQGITDTQYF TGCGCCAGAGGACGGAAGGGACAGGGAATCACAGATACGCAGTATTTT
TRBJ2-3 TRBV7-3 TRBD2 once CASSLNPSGRAFADTQYF TGTGCCAGCAGCTTAAATCCCAGCGGGAGGGCCTTTGCAGATACGCAGTATTTT
TRBJ1-4 TRBV30 TRBD1 . CAWMYGQGGEKLFF TGTGCCTGGATGTACGGACAGGGGGGGGAAAAACTGTTTTTT
TRBJ1-1 TRBV7-9 . . CASSLQPWAEAFF TGTGCCAGCAGTTTACAGCCGTGGGCTGAAGCTTTCTTT
TRBJ2-1 TRBV27 . few CASSLSYSYNEQFF TGTGCCAGCAGTTTATCCTACTCCTACAATGAGCAGTTCTTC
TRBJ2-3 TRBV9 TRBD2 . CASSPTTLAGRTDTQYF TGTGCCAGCAGCCCGACGACACTAGCGGGACGCACAGATACGCAGTATTTT
TRBJ2-7 TRBV7-9 . . CASSFVRSGYYEQYF TGTGCCAGCAGCTTTGTGCGGTCAGGATACTACGAGCAGTACTTC
TRBJ2-5 TRBV28 TRBD1 . CASSLTRTGKETQYF TGTGCCAGCAGTTTAACCCGGACAGGGAAAGAGACCCAGTACTTC
TRBJ2-1 TRBV7-9 . . CASSRVKGGQFF TGTGCCAGCAGCAGGGTAAAAGGGGGGCAGTTCTTC
TRBJ1-4 TRBV7-2 . . CASSRYWEEEKLFF TGTGCCAGCAGTCGTTACTGGGAAGAGGAAAAACTGTTTTTT
TRBJ2-2 TRBV2 TRBD2 . CASRMREGTGELFF TGTGCCAGCAGGATGCGGGAGGGCACCGGGGAGCTGTTTTTT
TRBJ1-5 TRBV27 . . CASSLRPGNQPQHF TGTGCCAGCAGTTTACGCCCAGGCAATCAGCCCCAGCATTTT
TRBJ2-5 TRBV6-6 TRBD2 . CASRAGEEQETQYF TGTGCCAGCCGGGCGGGAGAGGAACAAGAGACCCAGTACTTC
TRBJ1-1 TRBV4-1 . . CASSQVAGLNTEAFF TGCGCCAGCAGCCAAGTCGCAGGGCTGAACACTGAAGCTTTCTTT
TRBJ2-7 TRBV6-5 TRBD2 . CASTQGLAGYEQYF TGTGCCAGCACCCAAGGACTAGCGGGCTACGAGCAGTACTTC
TRBJ2-5 TRBV2 . . CASSAVTETQYF TGTGCCAGCAGTGCTGTGACCGAGACCCAGTACTTC
TRBJ1-5 TRBV6-6 . . CASNMEVQPQHF TGTGCCAGCAATATGGAGGTTCAGCCCCAGCATTTT
TRBJ2-7 TRBV7-9 TRBD2 . CASSLDVDGRGRRFEQYF TGTGCCAGCAGCTTAGATGTGGATGGTCGCGGGAGAAGATTCGAGCAGTACTTC
TRBJ2-2 TRBV5-6 . . CASSRTPDTGELFF TGTGCCAGCAGCCGGACTCCGGACACCGGGGAGCTGTTTTTT
TRBJ1-2 TRBV10-3 . . CAIWAWGYTF TGTGCCATCTGGGCCTGGGGCTACACCTTC
TRBJ2-3 TRBV11-1 . few CASRGAATDTQYF TGTGCCAGCAGAGGGGCAGCCACAGATACGCAGTATTTT